Below are 4 T cell receptor beta chains sequenced from a single sample in a study of control samples from healthy donors and cancer patients. Produced via immunoSEQ multiplex PCR; TCRdb's table is partial and in-frame only. The table shows more than 100,000 clones, with roughly 89% occurring only once. Input material: PBMCs. The receptors come from a man aged 55 to 70 with lung cancer.

This chain joins TRBV20-1 and TRBJ2-2; 7 bases agree with TRBD1. The germline V gene has CDR1 DFQATT and CDR2 SNEGSKA (reference sequence). J gave up 3 bases and V 3 bases, and 4 bases lay outside the gene matches. The CDR3 is made up of 14 amino acids. This CDR3 reads CSASPRGYTGELFF. CDR3 bases: TGCAGTGCTAGTCCCAGGGGGTACACCGGGGAGCTGTTTTTT.

CDR3 region: CASKSPGAYEQYV. CDR3 in DNA: TGTGCCAGCAAATCGCCAGGGGCCTACGAGCAGTACGTC. The genes are TRBV2 and TRBJ2-7; tentatively, D is TRBD1 (6 bases). The CDR3 is 13 residues long. The germline CDR1 and CDR2 sequences are SNHLY and FYNNEI. V was cut by 7 bases and J by 2 bases, with 12 bases left in between.

The J gene is TRBJ2-5, the V gene TRBV12-2; TRBD1, as called in the table, went unchecked against the DNA. TRBV12-2 is termed a pseudogene. The CDR3 totals 14 residues. The CDR3 is CASRLGAGQETQYF. In nucleotides, the CDR3 is TGTGCAAGTCGCTTGGGGGCGGGTCAAGAGACCCAGTACTTC.

V gene TRBV6-5 combines with J gene TRBJ1-5; D is unresolved. This CDR3 region has 12 residues. In germline, CDR1 is MNHEY, CDR2 SVGAGI. Trimming stripped 9 bases from V and 4 bases from J, with 10 bases between. The CDR3 sequence: CASTVLNQPQHF. CDR3 coding DNA: TGTGCCAGTACAGTTTTAAATCAGCCCCAGCATTTT.